The T cell receptor beta chain described here comes from a study of blood T cells in healthy people across ages. J was trimmed by 0 bases and V by 5 bases; bases with no gene match: 9. CDR1 SGHTA and CDR2 FQGNSA come from the germline V gene. This CDR3 has 17 amino acids. A second PCR, run for about 7 to 11 cycles, used a sample-barcoded 5' primer plus a J-beta primer mix. MiXCR, run by TCRdb on the 5' RACE reads, gives a single entry per CDR3 protein. This table has fewer than 750,000 distinct CDR3 sequences, over 40% appearing once. Investigators took approximately 9.4 milliliters of peripheral blood from every donor. Study-level findings and limits: Estimated diversity that came from one million T cells was considered an underestimate. Unsorted PBMCs prevented conclusive naive versus antigen-experienced comparison.

Details on this clonotype: The antigen remains unidentified.

The gene calls are TRBV7-2 and TRBJ2-1, with 8 bases identical to TRBD2. This sequence was found in a woman of 80 years or more in good health. Material for sequencing was blood. CDR3: CASSHDTSGGSYNEQFF. The CDR3 DNA follows: TGTGCCAGCAGCCACGATACGAGCGGGGGCTCCTACAATGAGCAGTTCTTC.